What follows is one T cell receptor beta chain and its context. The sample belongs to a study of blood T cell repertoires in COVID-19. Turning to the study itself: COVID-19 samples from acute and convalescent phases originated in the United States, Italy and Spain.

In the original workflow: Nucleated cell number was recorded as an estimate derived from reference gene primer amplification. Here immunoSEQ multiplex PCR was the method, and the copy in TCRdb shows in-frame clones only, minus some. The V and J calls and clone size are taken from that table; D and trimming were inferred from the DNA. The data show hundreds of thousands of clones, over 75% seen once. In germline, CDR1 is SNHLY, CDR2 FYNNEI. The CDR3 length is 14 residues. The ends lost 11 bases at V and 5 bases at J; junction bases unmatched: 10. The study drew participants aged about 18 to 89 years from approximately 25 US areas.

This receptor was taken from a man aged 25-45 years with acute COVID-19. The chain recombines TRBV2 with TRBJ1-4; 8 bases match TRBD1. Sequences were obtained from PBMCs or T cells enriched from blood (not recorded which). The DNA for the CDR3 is TGTGCCGGACGACCAGGGGGCTCGAATGAAAAACTGTTTTTT. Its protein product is CAGRPGGSNEKLFF.